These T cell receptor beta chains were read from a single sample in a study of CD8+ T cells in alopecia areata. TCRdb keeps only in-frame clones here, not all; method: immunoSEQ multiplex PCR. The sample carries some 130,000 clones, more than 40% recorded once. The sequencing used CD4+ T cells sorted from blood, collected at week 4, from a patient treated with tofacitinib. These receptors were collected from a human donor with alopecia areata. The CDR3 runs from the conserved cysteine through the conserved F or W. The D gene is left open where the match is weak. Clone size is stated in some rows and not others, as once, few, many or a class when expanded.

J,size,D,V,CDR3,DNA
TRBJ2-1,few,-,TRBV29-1,CSVERGSVNNEQFF,TGCAGCGTTGAACGGGGAAGCGTAAACAATGAGCAGTTCTTC
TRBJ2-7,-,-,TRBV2,CASSLTSYEQYF,TGTGCCAGCAGCCTTACTAGCTACGAGCAGTACTTC
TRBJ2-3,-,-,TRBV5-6,CASTSGPDTQYF,TGTGCCAGCACCTCAGGGCCAGATACGCAGTATTTT
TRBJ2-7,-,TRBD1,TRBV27,CASSRQGLDEQYF,TGTGCCAGCTCGCGACAGGGTCTCGACGAGCAGTACTTC
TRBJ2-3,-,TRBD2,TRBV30,CAWSVVAGSTDTQYF,TGTGCCTGGAGTGTCGTAGCGGGCAGCACAGATACGCAGTATTTT
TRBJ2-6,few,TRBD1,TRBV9,CASSFPTRDRFSGANVLTF,TGTGCCAGCAGCTTCCCGACCCGGGACAGGTTCTCTGGGGCCAACGTCCTGACTTTC
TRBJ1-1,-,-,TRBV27,CASSLNDRPNTEAFF,TGTGCCAGCAGTTTAAACGACAGGCCGAACACTGAAGCTTTCTTT
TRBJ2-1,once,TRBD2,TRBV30,CAWSVAGVYNEQFF,TGTGCCTGGAGTGTAGCGGGAGTTTACAATGAGCAGTTCTTC
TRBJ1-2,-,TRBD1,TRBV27,CASSRRIGQGGGYTF,TGTGCCAGCAGTCGCCGAATAGGACAGGGTGGTGGCTACACCTTC
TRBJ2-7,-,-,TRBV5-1,CASSLGFGEAYEQYF,TGCGCCAGCAGCTTGGGTTTCGGGGAGGCCTACGAGCAGTACTTC
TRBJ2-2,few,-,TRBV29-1,CSVFPPDASDGELFF,TGCAGCGTTTTCCCCCCCGATGCTAGCGACGGGGAGCTGTTTTTT
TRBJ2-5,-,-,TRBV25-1,CASSDWLALTQYF,TGTGCCAGCAGTGATTGGCTAGCCCTGACCCAGTACTTC
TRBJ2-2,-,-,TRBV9,CASALGGWSTGELFF,TGTGCCAGCGCCCTAGGGGGGTGGAGCACCGGGGAGCTGTTTTTT
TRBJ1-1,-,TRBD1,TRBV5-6,CASSLMTGGRRNTEAFF,TGTGCCAGCAGCTTAATGACAGGGGGCCGTAGGAACACTGAAGCTTTCTTT
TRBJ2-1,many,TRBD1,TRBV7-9,CASSEGQDSYNEQFF,TGTGCCAGCAGCGAGGGACAGGACTCCTACAATGAGCAGTTCTTC
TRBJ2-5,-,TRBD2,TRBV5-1,CASSLRTSGQETQYF,TGCGCCAGCAGCTTACGAACTAGCGGGCAAGAGACCCAGTACTTC
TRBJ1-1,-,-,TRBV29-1,CSVQGGQTRNTEAFF,TGCAGCGTTCAAGGAGGGCAAACTCGGAACACTGAAGCTTTCTTT
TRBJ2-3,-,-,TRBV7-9,CASSLLAGNRADTQYF,TGTGCCAGCAGCTTATTGGCAGGGAACCGAGCAGATACGCAGTATTTT
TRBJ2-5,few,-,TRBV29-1,CSVRSGPGGETQYF,TGCAGCGTTAGGAGCGGGCCCGGGGGAGAGACCCAGTACTTC
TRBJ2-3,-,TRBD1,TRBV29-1,CSVVSMFRGRGADTQYF,TGCAGCGTCGTAAGCATGTTCAGGGGGCGCGGGGCAGATACGCAGTATTTT
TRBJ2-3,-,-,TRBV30,CAWEPPYSGITDTQYF,TGTGCCTGGGAGCCCCCCTATAGCGGTATCACAGATACGCAGTATTTT
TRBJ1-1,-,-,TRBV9,CASSVVTANTEAFF,TGTGCCAGCAGCGTAGTAACAGCGAACACTGAAGCTTTCTTT